The 26 T cell receptor beta chains presented below share a single source sample, sequenced in a study of blood T cell repertoires in COVID-19. Produced via immunoSEQ multiplex PCR; TCRdb's table is partial and in-frame only. The sample lists 88,000 or so clones; roughly 87% were seen once. Sample: peripheral blood. These receptors all come from a man in his sixties with acute or convalescent COVID-19.

The V gene is TRBV29-1, the J gene TRBJ1-2, with D possibly being TRBD1 (6 bases). Trimming cost V 2 bases and J 2 bases, with 12 bases left between them. The germline V gene encodes CDR1 SQVTM and CDR2 ANQGSEA. This CDR3 region has 14 residues. CDR3 nucleotide sequence: TGCAGCGTTGAAAGGCGGGGGGCGAACTATGGCTACACCTTC. Its translation is CSVERRGANYGYTF.

The rearrangement uses TRBV3-1 (or the pseudogene TRBV3-2) and TRBJ2-3, with D possibly being TRBD2 (7 bases). Germline V gene lookup returns CDR1 LGHDT and CDR2 YNNKEL (reference sequence). Between the trimmed V and J ends, which lost 0 bases and 7 bases, there was a span of 14 bases. CDR3 length equals 15 residues. This CDR3 is CASSQDRGGTHTQYF. The DNA for the CDR3 is TGTGCCAGCAGCCAAGATAGGGGGGGGACCCATACGCAGTATTTT.

This clone appeared a single time. The chain couples TRBV19 to TRBJ1-1; TRBD1 aligns across 7 bases. The V and J ends lost 5 bases and 1 base, in that order; junction bases with no gene match: 4. CDR1 and CDR2 (germline): LNHDA, SQIVND (reference sequence). This CDR3 has 14 amino acids. The CDR3 coding sequence is TGTGCCAGTAGTCCATGGACAGGGAACACTGAAGCTTTCTTT. It encodes CASSPWTGNTEAFF.

This clone has a single count. The rearrangement links TRBV24-1 to TRBJ2-3; weak D call: TRBD2 (6 bases). Germline assignment: CDR1 KGHDR and CDR2 SFDVKD. This CDR3 is built from 12 residues. V lost 6 bases and J lost 8, with 11 bases in between. The CDR3 DNA reads as TGTGCCACCAGTCGGGGGATGGGTACGCAGTATTTT. This sequence encodes CATSRGMGTQYF.

The genes are TRBV10-1 and TRBJ2-7; D not resolved. The CDR3 is 11 residues long. V lost 5 bases to trimming and J lost 4 bases, with 6 bases between them. Germline values: CDR1 WNHNN, CDR2 SYGVQD (reference sequence). CDR3 loop: CASSNLYEQYF. For the CDR3, the DNA is TGCGCCAGCAGTAATCTATACGAGCAGTACTTC.

The chain is built from TRBV10-3 and TRBJ2-3; maybe TRBD2 (6 bases). Between the trimmed V and J ends, which lost 4 bases and 0 bases, there was a span of 14 bases. The V gene's germline CDR1 is ENHRY and CDR2 SYGVKD. This CDR3 has 16 residues. The CDR3 loop is CAISAPSVTSTDTQYF. CDR3 in DNA: TGTGCCATCAGTGCTCCTAGCGTCACTAGCACAGATACGCAGTATTTT.

This clone was detected a few times. The V and J genes are TRBV19 and TRBJ2-6, with 10 bases aligning to TRBD1. CDR3 length equals 18 residues. Germline values: CDR1 LNHDA, CDR2 SQIVND (reference sequence). The J segment lost 0 bases and the V segment lost 3 bases, leaving 5 bases of the junction unmatched. The CDR3 loop is CASSIPRTGGSGANVLTF. The CDR3 DNA reads as TGTGCCAGTAGTATCCCCAGGACAGGGGGCTCTGGGGCCAACGTCCTGACTTTC.

The J gene is TRBJ2-1, the V gene TRBV19, with D perhaps matching TRBD2 (7 bases). Germline CDR1 is LNHDA and CDR2 is SQIVND (reference sequence). The ends were cut back, 2 bases at V and 7 bases at J, with 15 bases in the middle. The CDR3 is 15 amino acids. CDR3 amino acids: CASSIRGGWANEQFF. The CDR3 bases are TGTGCCAGTAGTATAAGGGGGGGCTGGGCGAATGAGCAGTTCTTC.

The chain combines TRBV21-1 with TRBJ2-6; TRBD1, the table's D call, was not compared with the DNA. TRBV21-1 is a pseudogene locus. This CDR3 contains 17 residues. The CDR3 bases are TGTGCCAGCAGCAACCGGGACAGGGCGTCTGGGGCCAACGTCCTGACTTTC. Amino acids: CASSNRDRASGANVLTF.

This clone is a singleton in its sample. V and J are TRBV5-1 and TRBJ2-1; 12 bases are a match to TRBD1. The CDR3 contains 13 residues. The V gene's germline CDR1 is SGHRS and CDR2 YFSETQ. V trimming: 5 bases; J trimming: 8 bases; junction bases outside the gene matches: 2. CDR3 amino acids: CASRGQGAYEQFF. CDR3 bases: TGCGCCAGCAGGGGACAGGGGGCCTATGAGCAGTTCTTC.

V gene TRBV11-3 combines with J gene TRBJ2-1; no definite D call. Germline CDR1 and CDR2: SGHNT and YENEEA. CDR3 length: 14 residues. V shed 5 bases and J shed 0 bases, with 8 bases lying between them. CDR3 DNA sequence: TGTGCCAGCAGCCCCAGTCCCTCCTACAATGAGCAGTTCTTC. It yields the protein CASSPSPSYNEQFF.

This chain uses TRBV5-1 with TRBJ2-3; D is undetermined. CDR1 SGHRS and CDR2 YFSETQ come from the germline V gene. The V and J ends lost 4 bases and 2 bases respectively, with 2 bases between them. The CDR3 sequence is 11 residues long. The CDR3 reads CASSHTDTQYF. The CDR3 DNA follows: TGCGCCAGCAGCCACACAGATACGCAGTATTTT.

This rearrangement joins TRBV30 to TRBJ1-2; D may be TRBD1 (6 bases). Deletions cut 7 bases from V and 10 bases from J, with 22 bases between. This CDR3 has 13 amino acids. In germline, CDR1 is GTSNPN, CDR2 SVGIG (reference sequence). The CDR3 DNA sequence: TGTGCCTCAACAAGCGGGGGGCCGGTTTTCTACACCTTC. Translating it yields CASTSGGPVFYTF.

This clone was counted between two and nine times. This chain connects TRBV4-2 to TRBJ2-5, with 9 bases matching TRBD2. With 4 bases clipped from V and 5 bases from J, the junction kept 14 bases outside the gene matches. Germline V gene sequence: CDR1 LGHNA, CDR2 YNFKEQ. This CDR3 spans 17 amino acids. CDR3 nucleotide sequence: TGTGCCAGCAGCCTTCTGCGCGGGGGGGCCTCTAAGGAGACCCAGTACTTC. It specifies CASSLLRGGASKETQYF.

This rearrangement joins TRBV10-3 to TRBJ1-1; the D gene is possibly TRBD1 (5 bases). The CDR3 spans 14 residues. V lost 10 bases and J lost 6, with 21 bases in between. CDR1 is ENHRY, CDR2 SYGVKD, per germline. CDR3: CATQSVGRAPEAFF. CDR3 sequence (DNA): TGTGCCACCCAATCCGTTGGCAGGGCACCTGAAGCTTTCTTT.

As DNA, the CDR3 is TGCGCCAGCAGCTTATCGACTAGCCCCAATTACGAGCAGTACTTC. Protein product: CASSLSTSPNYEQYF. The chain employs TRBV5-1 and TRBJ2-7, with 7 positions matching TRBD2. The CDR3 sequence is 15 residues long. Losses at the gene ends were 2 bases for V and 4 bases for J; bases not matched to a gene: 9. Germline loops: CDR1 SGHRS, CDR2 YFSETQ.

This chain joins TRBV19 and TRBJ2-3, with 10 bases lining up with TRBD2. The CDR3 spans 17 residues. V was pared by 1 base and J by 3 bases, with 7 bases of the junction left unmatched. Germline lookup yields CDR1 LNHDA and CDR2 SQIVND (reference sequence). The CDR3 region is CASSIGLGTSVTDTQYF. Written as DNA, the CDR3 is TGTGCCAGTAGTATAGGATTGGGGACTAGCGTTACAGATACGCAGTATTTT.

This rearrangement joins TRBV11-1 to TRBJ2-2; 8 bases map to TRBD1. This CDR3 region has 15 residues. CDR1 and CDR2 from the germline V gene are SGHAT and FQDESV (reference sequence). V lost 10 bases to trimming and J lost 0 bases; unmatched junction nucleotides: 7. CDR3 coding DNA: TGTGCCACCAAAGGACAGGGAGCGAACACCGGGGAGCTGTTTTTT. Encoded protein: CATKGQGANTGELFF.

The chain recombines TRBV29-1 with TRBJ2-7; no reliable D call. CDR1 SQVTM and CDR2 ANQGSEA come from the germline V gene. CDR3 length equals 13 residues. With 7 bases removed from V and 5 bases from J, the gap between germline ends came to 18 bases. CDR3 sequence reads: CSAAVNRQDEQYF. The CDR3 coding sequence is TGCAGCGCCGCTGTTAACCGGCAGGACGAGCAGTACTTC.

The chain has TRBV19 and TRBJ2-1; 9 bases align to TRBD2. J gave up 4 bases and V 6 bases, and 7 bases lay outside the gene matches. The CDR3 loop spans 15 amino acids. Germline CDR1 is LNHDA and CDR2 is SQIVND (reference sequence). This CDR3 reads CASRSAGGIYNEQFF. The CDR3, as DNA: TGTGCCAGTAGGTCAGCGGGAGGAATTTACAATGAGCAGTTCTTC.

The chain carries TRBV6-5 and TRBJ2-2; D uncertain. The CDR3 is 14 amino acids. The germline CDR1 and CDR2 sequences are MNHEY and SVGAGI. V was cut by 7 bases and J by 5 bases, with 14 bases left in between. This CDR3 reads CASKTVKETGELFF. CDR3 nucleotide sequence: TGTGCCAGCAAGACTGTTAAGGAAACCGGGGAGCTGTTTTTT.

V is TRBV2 and J is TRBJ2-3; tentatively, D is TRBD2 (6 bases). V lost 4 bases to trimming and J lost 2 bases, with 16 bases between them. The CDR3 runs 16 residues. Germline V gene sequence: CDR1 SNHLY, CDR2 FYNNEI. The chain's CDR3 is CASSGGGRVFTDTQYF. CDR3 DNA sequence: TGTGCCAGCAGTGGAGGAGGGCGGGTCTTCACAGATACGCAGTATTTT.

CDR3 nucleotide sequence: TGTGCCAGCAGACTTCACCTACCTAATGAGCAGTTCTTC. This translates into CASRLHLPNEQFF. This chain uses TRBV11-2 with TRBJ2-1; D gene uncertain. This CDR3 has 13 residues. The V gene's germline CDR1 is SGHAT and CDR2 FQNNGV. The V end lost 6 bases, the J end lost 7 bases, and 13 bases lay between the germline ends.

The chain links TRBV27 to TRBJ1-5; a possible D gene is TRBD1 (5 bases). This CDR3 is 14 amino acids long. Trimming took 3 bases from V and 7 from J, leaving 13 bases between them. Germline V gives CDR1 MNHEY, CDR2 SMNVEV (reference sequence). The CDR3 DNA sequence: TGTGCCAGCAGTTTGTCTCAGGGAAGACAGCCCCAGCATTTT. It codes for CASSLSQGRQPQHF.

This chain uses TRBV19 with TRBJ2-1; 11 positions agree with TRBD1. Germline CDR1 and CDR2: LNHDA and SQIVND (reference sequence). CDR3 length equals 15 residues. Germline trimming cut 3 bases from V and 7 bases from J; bases unmatched to any gene: 5. CDR3 nucleotides: TGTGCCAGTAGTATCTCGGACAGGGGGCATAATGAGCAGTTCTTC. It translates to CASSISDRGHNEQFF.

The gene calls are TRBV6-2 or TRBV6-3 and TRBJ2-3; D possibly corresponds to TRBD1 (5 bases). The V end lost 2 bases, the J end lost 2 bases, and 11 bases lay between the germline ends. Germline V gene lookup returns CDR1 MNHEY and CDR2 SVGEGT. The CDR3 loop spans 15 amino acids. The CDR3 DNA sequence: TGTGCCAGCAGTTACGGGGCATTCGCCACAGATACGCAGTATTTT. This gives the protein CASSYGAFATDTQYF.